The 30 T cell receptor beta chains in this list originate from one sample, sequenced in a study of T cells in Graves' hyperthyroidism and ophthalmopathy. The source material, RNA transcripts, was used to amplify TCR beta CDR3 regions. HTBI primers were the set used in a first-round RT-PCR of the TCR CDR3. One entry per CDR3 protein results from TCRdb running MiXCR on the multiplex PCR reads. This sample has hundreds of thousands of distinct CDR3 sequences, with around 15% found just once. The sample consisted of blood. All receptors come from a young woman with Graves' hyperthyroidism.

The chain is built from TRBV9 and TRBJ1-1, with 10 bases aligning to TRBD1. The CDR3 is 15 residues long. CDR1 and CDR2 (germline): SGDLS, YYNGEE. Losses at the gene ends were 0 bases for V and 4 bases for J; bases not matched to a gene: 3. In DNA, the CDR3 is TGTGCCAGCAGCGTAGGGGACAGGGGTATCACTGAAGCTTTCTTT. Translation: CASSVGDRGITEAFF.

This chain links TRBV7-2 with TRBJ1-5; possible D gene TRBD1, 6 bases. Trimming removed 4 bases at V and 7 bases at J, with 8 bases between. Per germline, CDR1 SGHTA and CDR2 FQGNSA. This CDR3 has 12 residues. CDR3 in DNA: TGTGCCAGCAGCTGGCAGGGGCAGCCCCAGCATTTT. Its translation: CASSWQGQPQHF.

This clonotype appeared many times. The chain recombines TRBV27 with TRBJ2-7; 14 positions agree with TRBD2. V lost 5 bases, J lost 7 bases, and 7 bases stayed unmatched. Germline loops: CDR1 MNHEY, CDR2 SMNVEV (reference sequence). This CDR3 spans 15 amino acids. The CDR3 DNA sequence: TGTGCCAGCAGTATGGGGACTAGCGGGAGAGGTGAGCAGTACTTC. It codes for CASSMGTSGRGEQYF.

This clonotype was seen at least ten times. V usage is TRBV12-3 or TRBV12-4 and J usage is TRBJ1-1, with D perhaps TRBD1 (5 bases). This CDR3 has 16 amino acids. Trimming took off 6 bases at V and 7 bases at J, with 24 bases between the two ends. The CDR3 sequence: CASSYNSGIAGGEAFF. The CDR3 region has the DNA TGTGCCAGCAGCTATAATTCAGGGATTGCGGGAGGTGAAGCTTTCTTT.

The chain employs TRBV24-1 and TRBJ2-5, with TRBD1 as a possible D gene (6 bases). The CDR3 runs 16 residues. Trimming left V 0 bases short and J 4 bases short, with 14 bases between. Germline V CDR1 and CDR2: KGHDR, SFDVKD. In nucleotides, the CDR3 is TGTGCCACCAGTGATTTGGTACAGGGCGCGCGAGAGACCCAGTACTTC. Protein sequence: CATSDLVQGARETQYF.

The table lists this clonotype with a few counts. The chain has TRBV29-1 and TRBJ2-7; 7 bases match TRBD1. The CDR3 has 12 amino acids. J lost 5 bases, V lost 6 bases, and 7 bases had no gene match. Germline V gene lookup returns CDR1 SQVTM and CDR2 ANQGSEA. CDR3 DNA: TGCAGCGTCCTGACAGGGTCCGACGAGCAGTACTTC. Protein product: CSVLTGSDEQYF.

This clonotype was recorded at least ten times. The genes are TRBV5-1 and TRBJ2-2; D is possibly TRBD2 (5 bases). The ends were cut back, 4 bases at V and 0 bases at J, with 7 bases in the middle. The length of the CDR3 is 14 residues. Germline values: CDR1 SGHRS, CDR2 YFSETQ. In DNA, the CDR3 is TGCGCCAGCAGCGTACTAGCGAACACCGGGGAGCTGTTTTTT. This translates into CASSVLANTGELFF.

The CDR3 nucleotides are TGTGCCAGCAGCCCGGACAGGGGGAGTCAGCCCCAGCATTTT. Translated, it gives CASSPDRGSQPQHF. V gene TRBV7-8 combines with J gene TRBJ1-5, with 10 bases aligning to TRBD1. The V gene end was trimmed by 5 bases and the J gene end by 6 bases; junction bases not matched to a gene: 4. CDR1 and CDR2 from the germline V gene are SGHVS and FQNEAQ. The CDR3 extends over 14 amino acids.

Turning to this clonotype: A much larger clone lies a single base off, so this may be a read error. CDR3 nucleotide sequence: TGTGCCGGCATCCTACCTTGGGTTAGCGGGAGGGGGTCAGATACGCAGTATTTT. It specifies CAGILPWVSGRGSDTQYF. V gene TRBV2 combines with J gene TRBJ2-3; 11 bases line up with TRBD2. This CDR3 contains 18 residues. The V gene end was trimmed by 11 bases and the J gene end by 4 bases; junction bases not matched to a gene: 20. Germline-derived CDR1 and CDR2 are SNHLY and FYNNEI.

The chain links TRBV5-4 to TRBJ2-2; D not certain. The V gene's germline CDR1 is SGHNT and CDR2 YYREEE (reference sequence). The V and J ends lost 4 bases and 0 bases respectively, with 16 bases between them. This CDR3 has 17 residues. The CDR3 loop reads CASSPVVSLANTGELFF. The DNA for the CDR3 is TGTGCCAGCAGCCCGGTCGTTTCGTTGGCGAACACCGGGGAGCTGTTTTTT. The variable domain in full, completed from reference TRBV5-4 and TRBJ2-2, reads ETGVTQSPTHLIKTRGQQVTLRCSSQSGHNTVSWYQQALGQGPQFIFQYYREEENGRGNFPPRFSGLQFPNYSSELNVNALELDDSALYLCASSPVVSLANTGELFFGEGSRLTVL.

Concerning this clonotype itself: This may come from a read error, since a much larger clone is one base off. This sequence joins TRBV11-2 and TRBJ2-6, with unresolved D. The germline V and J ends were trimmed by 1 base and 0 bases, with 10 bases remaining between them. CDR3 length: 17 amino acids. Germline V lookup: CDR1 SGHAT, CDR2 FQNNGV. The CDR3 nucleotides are TGTGCCAGCAGCTTAGTTCTTCGTGGCTCTGGGGCCAACGTCCTGACTTTC. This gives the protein CASSLVLRGSGANVLTF.

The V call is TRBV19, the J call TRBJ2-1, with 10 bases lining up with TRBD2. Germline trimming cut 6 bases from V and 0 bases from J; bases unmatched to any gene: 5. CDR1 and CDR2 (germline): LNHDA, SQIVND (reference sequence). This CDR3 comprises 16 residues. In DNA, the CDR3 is TGTGCCAGTAGCATACTAGCGGGGAGCTCCTACAATGAGCAGTTCTTC. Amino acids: CASSILAGSSYNEQFF.

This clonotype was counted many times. The DNA of the CDR3 is TGTGCCAGCAGCTTGGGGACGGTCCTTTCTCCCAAAAACATTCAGTACTTC. It translates to CASSLGTVLSPKNIQYF. This chain uses TRBV5-6 with TRBJ2-4; no reliable D call. V lost 0 bases and J 2 bases, leaving 15 bases between the germline ends. The length of the CDR3 is 17 residues. The V gene's germline CDR1 is SGHDT and CDR2 YYEEEE.

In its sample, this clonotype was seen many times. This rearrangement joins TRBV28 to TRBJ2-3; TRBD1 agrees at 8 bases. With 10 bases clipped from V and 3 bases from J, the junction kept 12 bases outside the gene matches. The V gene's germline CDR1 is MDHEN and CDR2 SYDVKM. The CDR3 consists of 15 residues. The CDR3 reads CATTSPGTGTDTQYF. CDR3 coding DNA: TGTGCCACGACGTCGCCCGGGACAGGAACAGATACGCAGTATTTT. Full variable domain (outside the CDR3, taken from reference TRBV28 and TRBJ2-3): DVKVTQSSRYLVKRTGEKVFLECVQDMDHENMFWYRQDPGLGLRLIYFSYDVKMKEKGDIPEGYSVSREKKERFSLILESASTNQTSMYLCATTSPGTGTDTQYFGPGTRLTVL.

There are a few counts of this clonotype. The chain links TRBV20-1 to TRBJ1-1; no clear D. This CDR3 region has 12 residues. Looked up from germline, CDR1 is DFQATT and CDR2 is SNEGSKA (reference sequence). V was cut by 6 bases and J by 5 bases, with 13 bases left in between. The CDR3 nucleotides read TGCAGTGCCCGGACTGGCAGGACTGAAGCTTTCTTT. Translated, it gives CSARTGRTEAFF.

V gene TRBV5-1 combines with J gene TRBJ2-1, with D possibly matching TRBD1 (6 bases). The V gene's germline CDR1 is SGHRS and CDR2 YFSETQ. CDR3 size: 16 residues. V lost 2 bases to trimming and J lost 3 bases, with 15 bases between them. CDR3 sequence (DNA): TGCGCCAGCAGCTTTCTCGGACAGTCCTTCTACAATGAGCAGTTCTTC. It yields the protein CASSFLGQSFYNEQFF. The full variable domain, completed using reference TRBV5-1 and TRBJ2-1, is KAGVTQTPRYLIKTRGQQVTLSCSPISGHRSVSWYQQTPGQGLQFLFEYFSETQRNKGNFPGRFSGRQFSNSRSEMNVSTLELGDSALYLCASSFLGQSFYNEQFFGPGTRLTVL.

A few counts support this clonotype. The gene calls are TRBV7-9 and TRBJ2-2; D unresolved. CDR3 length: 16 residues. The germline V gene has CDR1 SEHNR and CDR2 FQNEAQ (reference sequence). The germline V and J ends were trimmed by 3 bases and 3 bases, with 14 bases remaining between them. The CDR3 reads CASSFPTSYYTGELFF. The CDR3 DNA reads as TGTGCCAGCAGCTTTCCTACAAGTTACTACACCGGGGAGCTGTTTTTT. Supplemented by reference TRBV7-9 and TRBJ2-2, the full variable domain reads DTGVSQNPRHKITKRGQNVTFRCDPISEHNRLYWYRQTLGQGPEFLTYFQNEAQLEKSRLLSDRFSAERPKGSFSTLEIQRTEQGDSAMYLCASSFPTSYYTGELFFGEGSRLTVL.

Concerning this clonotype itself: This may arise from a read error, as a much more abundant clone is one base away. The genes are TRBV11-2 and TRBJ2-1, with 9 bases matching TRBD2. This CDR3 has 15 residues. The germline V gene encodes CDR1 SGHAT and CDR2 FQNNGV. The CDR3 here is CASSRAGGLYNEQSF. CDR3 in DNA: TGTGCCAGCAGCCGTGCGGGGGGGCTCTACAATGAGCAGTCCTTC.

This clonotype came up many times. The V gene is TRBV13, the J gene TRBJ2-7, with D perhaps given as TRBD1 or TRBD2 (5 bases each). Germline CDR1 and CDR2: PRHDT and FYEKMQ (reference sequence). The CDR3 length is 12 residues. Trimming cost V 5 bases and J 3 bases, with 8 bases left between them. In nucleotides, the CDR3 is TGTGCCAGCAGCAGGGACCGCTACGAGCAGTACTTC. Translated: CASSRDRYEQYF.

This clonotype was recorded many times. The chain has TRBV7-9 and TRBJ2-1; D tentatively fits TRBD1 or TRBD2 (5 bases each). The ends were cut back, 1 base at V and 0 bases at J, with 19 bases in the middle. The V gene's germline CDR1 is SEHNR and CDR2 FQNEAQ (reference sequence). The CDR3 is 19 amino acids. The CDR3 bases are TGTGCCAGCAGCTTAGGGGAGTATAGGGGACGGAGCTCCTACAATGAGCAGTTCTTC. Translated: CASSLGEYRGRSSYNEQFF.

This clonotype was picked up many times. DNA for the CDR3: TGTGCCAGCAGGGTCGATCGGGACACTCAGCCCCAGCATTTT. Protein sequence: CASRVDRDTQPQHF. The rearrangement joins TRBV2 to TRBJ1-5; a possible D gene is TRBD1 (6 bases). Germline V gene sequence: CDR1 SNHLY, CDR2 FYNNEI. The CDR3 extends over 14 amino acids. V was shortened by 6 bases and J by 6 bases, with 15 bases between the two germline ends.

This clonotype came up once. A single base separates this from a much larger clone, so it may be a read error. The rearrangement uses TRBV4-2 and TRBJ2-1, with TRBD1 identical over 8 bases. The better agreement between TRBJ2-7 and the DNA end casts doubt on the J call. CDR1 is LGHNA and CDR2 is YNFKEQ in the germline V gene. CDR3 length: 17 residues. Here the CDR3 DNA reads TGTGCCAGCAGCCCACCCCCAGGACAGGGTCGGGACAATGAGCAGTACTTC. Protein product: CASSPPPGQGRDNEQYF.

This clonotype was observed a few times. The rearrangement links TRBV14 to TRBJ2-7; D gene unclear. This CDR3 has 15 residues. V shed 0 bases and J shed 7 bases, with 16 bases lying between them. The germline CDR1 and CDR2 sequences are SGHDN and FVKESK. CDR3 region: CASSQDVIVPREQYF. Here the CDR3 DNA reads TGTGCCAGCAGCCAAGACGTGATCGTCCCGCGGGAGCAGTACTTC.

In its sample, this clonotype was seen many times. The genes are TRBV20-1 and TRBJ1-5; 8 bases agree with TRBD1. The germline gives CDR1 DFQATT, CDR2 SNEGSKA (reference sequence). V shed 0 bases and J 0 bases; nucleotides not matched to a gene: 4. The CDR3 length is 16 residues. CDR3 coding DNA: TGCAGTGCTAGAGAAAGACAGGGGTATAGCAATCAGCCCCAGCATTTT. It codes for CSARERQGYSNQPQHF.

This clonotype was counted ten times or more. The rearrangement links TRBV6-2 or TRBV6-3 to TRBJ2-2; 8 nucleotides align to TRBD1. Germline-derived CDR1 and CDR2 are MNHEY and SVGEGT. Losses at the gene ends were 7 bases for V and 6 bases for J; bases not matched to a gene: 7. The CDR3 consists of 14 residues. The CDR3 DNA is TGTGCCAGCATACAGGACAGGGTGCCCGGGGAGCTGTTTTTT. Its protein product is CASIQDRVPGELFF.

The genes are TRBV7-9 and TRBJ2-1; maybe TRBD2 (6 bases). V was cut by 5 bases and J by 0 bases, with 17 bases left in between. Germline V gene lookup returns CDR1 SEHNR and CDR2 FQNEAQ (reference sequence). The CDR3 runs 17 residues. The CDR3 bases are TGTGCCAGCAGCCCACCCGTGCGGAGGGGCTCCTACAATGAGCAGTTCTTC. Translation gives CASSPPVRRGSYNEQFF.

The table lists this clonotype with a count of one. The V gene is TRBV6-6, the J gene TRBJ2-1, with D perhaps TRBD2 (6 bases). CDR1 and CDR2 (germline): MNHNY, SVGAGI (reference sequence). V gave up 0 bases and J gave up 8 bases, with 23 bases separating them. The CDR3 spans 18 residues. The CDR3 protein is CASSYSSPTRGSWDEQFF. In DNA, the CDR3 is TGTGCCAGCAGTTACTCGTCACCGACTAGAGGGAGTTGGGATGAGCAGTTCTTC.

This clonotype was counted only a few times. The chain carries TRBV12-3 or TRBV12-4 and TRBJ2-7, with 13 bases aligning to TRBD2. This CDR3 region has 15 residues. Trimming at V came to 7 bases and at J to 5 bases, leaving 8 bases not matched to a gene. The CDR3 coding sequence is TGTGCCAGCAAGAGCGGGACTAGCGGGATCAACGAGCAGTACTTC. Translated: CASKSGTSGINEQYF.

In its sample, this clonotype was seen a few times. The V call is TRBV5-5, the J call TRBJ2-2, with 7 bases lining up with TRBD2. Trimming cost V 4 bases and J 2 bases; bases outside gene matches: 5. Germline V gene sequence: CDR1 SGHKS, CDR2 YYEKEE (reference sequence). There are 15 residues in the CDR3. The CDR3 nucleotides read TGTGCCAGCAGCCATAGCGGGCTCAACACCGGGGAGCTGTTTTTT. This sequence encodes CASSHSGLNTGELFF.

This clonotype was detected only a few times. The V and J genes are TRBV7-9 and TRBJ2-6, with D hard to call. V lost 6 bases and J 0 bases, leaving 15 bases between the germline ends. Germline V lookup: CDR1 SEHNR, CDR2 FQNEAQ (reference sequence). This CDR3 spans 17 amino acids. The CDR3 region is CASRGPVTLSGANVLTF. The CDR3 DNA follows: TGTGCCAGCAGGGGCCCAGTAACCCTCTCTGGGGCCAACGTCCTGACTTTC.